A selection of T cell receptor beta chains follows, all from one sample in a study of blood T cell repertoires in COVID-19. Generated by immunoSEQ multiplex PCR, the TCRdb table keeps only in-frame clones and is missing some. This sample has 35,000 to 50,000 clones; approximately 86% occur once, and the top ten carry 12%. The sequenced material came from peripheral blood. The source is a human donor in a cohort sampled during active COVID-19. Both conserved end residues are part of each CDR3. The D gene is left open where the match is weak. Clone size, where shown, is once, few, many, or a class for clones that have expanded.

j_gene	d_gene	v_gene	len	abundance	CDR3nt	CDR3aa
TRBJ1-4	TRBD1	TRBV15	14	-	TGTGCCACCAGCAGAGTAAAGGGGGCGGAAAAACTGTTTTTT	CATSRVKGAEKLFF
TRBJ2-7	TRBD1	TRBV4-3	17	-	TGCGCCAGCAGCCAAGAACGGACAGGGCCCCTCTCCTACGAGCAGTACTTC	CASSQERTGPLSYEQYF
TRBJ1-5	TRBD1	TRBV30	13	few	TGTGCCTGGAGTCCGGACAGGGTACAGCCCCAGCATTTT	CAWSPDRVQPQHF
TRBJ2-7	-	TRBV11-2	15	-	TGTGCCAGCCACCCCAGGGGCAGGGTTGCCTACGAGCAGTACTTC	CASHPRGRVAYEQYF
TRBJ2-7	TRBD1	TRBV10-1	15	-	TGCGCCAGCAGTGGACAGGGTAAAATGCCCTACGAGCAGTACTTC	CASSGQGKMPYEQYF
TRBJ1-2	-	TRBV20-1	13	-	TGCAGTGCTAGTCATACATCGACGGGGGGCTACACCTTC	CSASHTSTGGYTF
TRBJ1-2	-	TRBV6-2/TRBV6-3	14	-	TGTGCCAGCAGTTACGACGGGACAAGCTATGGCTACACCTTC	CASSYDGTSYGYTF
TRBJ1-4	-	TRBV25-1	13	-	TGTGCCAGCAGTGAGAATCAGGGAGGGAAACTGTTTTTT	CASSENQGGKLFF
TRBJ2-7	TRBD1	TRBV6-5	14	-	TGTGCCAGCAGGGGGACAGGGGGCTTGTACGAGCAGTACTTC	CASRGTGGLYEQYF
TRBJ2-2	TRBD2	TRBV5-1	19	-	TGCGCCAGCAGCCTCCGGGCCCGGGCGTCGGGGGGGAACACCGGGGAGCTGTTTTTT	CASSLRARASGGNTGELFF
TRBJ1-1	TRBD1	TRBV7-9	14	-	TGTGCCAGCAGCCAACAGGGGGCGAACACTGAAGCTTTCTTT	CASSQQGANTEAFF
TRBJ2-2	-	TRBV6-6	15	-	TGTGCCAGCAGGTTGCGGGGGCACAGGACCGGGGAGCTGTTTTTT	CASRLRGHRTGELFF
TRBJ2-7	TRBD1	TRBV28	14	-	TGTGCCAGCAGCCTGCGGGACAGGGCCTACGAGCAGTACTTC	CASSLRDRAYEQYF
TRBJ2-6	TRBD2	TRBV5-1	19	-	TGCGCCAGCAGCTTGGCCTCTGGGCGGGGGAAGGCTGGGGCCAACGTCCTGACTTTC	CASSLASGRGKAGANVLTF
TRBJ2-2	TRBD2	TRBV11-3	14	-	TGTGCCAGCAGCTTAACTAGCGGGGCCGGGGAGCTGTTTTTT	CASSLTSGAGELFF
TRBJ1-2	-	TRBV12-2	15	-	TGTGCAAGTCGCTTACCTCCGGGACAGGGAGACGGCTACACCTTC	CASRLPPGQGDGYTF
TRBJ1-1	TRBD1	TRBV25-1	15	-	TGTGCCAGCAGTACTAGGACAGGGATGAACACTGAAGCTTTCTTT	CASSTRTGMNTEAFF
TRBJ2-1	-	TRBV5-1	11	-	TGCGCCAGCGGAGAATACAATGAGCAGTTCTTC	CASGEYNEQFF
TRBJ1-5	TRBD1	TRBV10-3	16	few	TGTGCCATCAGCCGGAGAGGGGGCGTTAGCAATCAGCCCCAGCATTTT	CAISRRGGVSNQPQHF
TRBJ2-1	-	TRBV18	14	-	TGTGCCAGCTCACCAAAGACGGGGAGGAATGAGCAGTTCTTC	CASSPKTGRNEQFF
TRBJ2-3	-	TRBV5-1	19	-	TGCGCCAGCAGCTTGGCATCCATATGGGCTAGCCTTCACACAGATACGCAGTATTTT	CASSLASIWASLHTDTQYF
TRBJ2-1	-	TRBV7-8	15	-	TGTGCCAGCAGCTTGTGGGGGCAAATCTACAATGAGCAGTTCTTC	CASSLWGQIYNEQFF
TRBJ1-5	-	TRBV7-2	15	-	TGTGCCAGCAGCTTAAGGGGCGGTAGCAATCAGCCCCAGCATTTT	CASSLRGGSNQPQHF
TRBJ1-6	-	TRBV6-1	12	many	TGTGCCAGCAGTGAATTACTTTCACCCCTCCACTTT	CASSELLSPLHF
TRBJ1-2	TRBD1	TRBV4-2	14	-	TGTGCCAGCAGCCAGGACAGGGCTAACTATGGCTACACCTTC	CASSQDRANYGYTF
TRBJ1-3	-	TRBV27	15	-	TGTGCCAGCAGTTTAATAGCAGGGGCTGGAAACACCATATATTTT	CASSLIAGAGNTIYF
TRBJ2-2	-	TRBV6-5	15	-	TGTGCCAGCAGTCATCGGACAGAGAACACCGGGGAGCTGTTTTTT	CASSHRTENTGELFF
TRBJ2-1	TRBD1	TRBV3-1/TRBV3-2	13	-	TGTGCCAGCAGCCCCGGGCGACAGGGTGAGCAGTTCTTC	CASSPGRQGEQFF
TRBJ1-5	TRBD1	TRBV15	15	-	TGTGCCACCAGCCGGCGGGACAGGGGGGATCAGCCCCAGCATTTT	CATSRRDRGDQPQHF
TRBJ2-1	TRBD1	TRBV27	17	-	TGTGCCAGCAGTTCCCTCGGGACAGGGGGCACCTACAATGAGCAGTTCTTC	CASSSLGTGGTYNEQFF
TRBJ2-7	TRBD1	TRBV4-2	15	few	TGTGCCAGCAGCCAAGATCCAGGCAGGGGGCGCGAGCAGTACTTC	CASSQDPGRGREQYF
TRBJ2-5	TRBD2	TRBV3-1/TRBV3-2	14	-	TGTGCCAGCAGTCCCAGCGGGGGACAAGAGACCCAGTACTTC	CASSPSGGQETQYF
TRBJ2-1	-	TRBV5-4	15	once	TGTGCCAGCAGCTTTTTACAGGGCGCCTACAATGAGCAGTTCTTC	CASSFLQGAYNEQFF
TRBJ1-2	-	TRBV5-4	13	once	TGTGCCAGCAGCTTGGACGCAGGCTATGGCTACACCTTC	CASSLDAGYGYTF
TRBJ1-2	-	TRBV28	14	-	TGTGCCAGCAGCCCACCGGGGGTTTCCTATGGCTACACCTTC	CASSPPGVSYGYTF
TRBJ1-2	-	TRBV5-1	14	-	TGCGCCAGCAGCTCCCAGTTGGGGAGCTATGGCTACACCTTC	CASSSQLGSYGYTF
TRBJ2-7	-	TRBV4-2	16	-	TGTGCCAGCAGCCAACAACTTTCCGGGACTTCAGGGGAGCAGTACTTC	CASSQQLSGTSGEQYF
TRBJ2-2	-	TRBV5-6	14	-	TGTGCCAGCAGCTCCGCTGGCGGGCGCGGGGAGCTGTTTTTT	CASSSAGGRGELFF
TRBJ2-3	TRBD2	TRBV3-1/TRBV3-2	18	-	TGTGCCAGCAGCCAAGAGCCCTCACTAGCGAAACTCACAGATACGCAGTATTTT	CASSQEPSLAKLTDTQYF
TRBJ2-5	TRBD1	TRBV2	14	-	TGTGCCAGCTACGGACAGGGGGCAGGAGAGACCCAGTACTTC	CASYGQGAGETQYF
TRBJ2-1	TRBD2	TRBV4-3	15	-	TGCGCCAGCAGCCACGCCGGGACTAGTATTAATGAGCAGTTCTTC	CASSHAGTSINEQFF
TRBJ2-7	-	TRBV6-5	14	-	TGTGCCAGCACCGCACCCCCAGACAGCTACGAGCAGTACTTC	CASTAPPDSYEQYF
TRBJ2-4	TRBD1	TRBV6-5	13	-	TGTGCCAGCGGGGACAGGGGAATGGGCATTCAGTACTTC	CASGDRGMGIQYF
TRBJ1-3	-	TRBV24-1	16	-	TGTGCCACCAGTGGTCCTCGGGGTTACTCTGGAAACACCATATATTTT	CATSGPRGYSGNTIYF
TRBJ1-1	TRBD1	TRBV5-5	13	-	TGTGCCAGCAGTTCTCCGGACAGGGGGGAAGCTTTCTTT	CASSSPDRGEAFF
TRBJ1-2	-	TRBV28	13	-	TGTGCCAGCAGTCTTCCCCAGGGTAGAGGCTACACCTTC	CASSLPQGRGYTF
TRBJ2-7	TRBD2	TRBV7-8	15	-	TGTGCCAGCAGCCTAATGGGGGGGTCCTCCTACGAGCAGTACTTC	CASSLMGGSSYEQYF
TRBJ1-5	-	TRBV6-5	13	-	TGTGCCAGCAGTCTTATGGCAGGCCAGCCCCAGCATTTT	CASSLMAGQPQHF
TRBJ1-4	-	TRBV2	15	-	TGTGCCAGCAGTGAATCCCCCGTAACTAATGAAAAACTGTTTTTT	CASSESPVTNEKLFF
TRBJ2-3	TRBD2	TRBV5-1	16	-	TGCGCCAGCAGCTACGGACTAGCGGGGAGCACAGATACGCAGTATTTT	CASSYGLAGSTDTQYF
TRBJ1-1	TRBD1	TRBV29-1	17	-	TGCAGCGTTGAAGATGGTTTTTTCTGGCAGGGGGGTGGAGGAGCTTTCTTT	CSVEDGFFWQGGGGAFF
TRBJ2-2	-	TRBV4-3	15	-	TGCGCCAGCAGCCAGTATTACAGGGTAGGCGGGGAGCTGTTTTTT	CASSQYYRVGGELFF
TRBJ1-1	-	TRBV6-5	13	-	TGTGCCAGCAGTCCTTACCGGGACACTGAAGCTTTCTTT	CASSPYRDTEAFF
TRBJ1-4	TRBD1	TRBV6-5	15	-	TGTGCCAGCAGTAGGGGACAGGGGGCGAGTGAAAAACTGTTTTTT	CASSRGQGASEKLFF
TRBJ2-7	TRBD1	TRBV6-5	15	few	TGTGCCAGCAAGGAGGGGGACAGGGGAGCCTACGAGCAGTACTTC	CASKEGDRGAYEQYF
TRBJ2-1	TRBD1	TRBV6-6	13	-	TGTGCCAGCAGGGGGACAGAATACAATGAGCAGTTCTTC	CASRGTEYNEQFF
TRBJ1-4	-	TRBV30	13	-	TGTGCCTGGAGTTCGGGTGGCAGTTCAAAACTGTTTTTT	CAWSSGGSSKLFF